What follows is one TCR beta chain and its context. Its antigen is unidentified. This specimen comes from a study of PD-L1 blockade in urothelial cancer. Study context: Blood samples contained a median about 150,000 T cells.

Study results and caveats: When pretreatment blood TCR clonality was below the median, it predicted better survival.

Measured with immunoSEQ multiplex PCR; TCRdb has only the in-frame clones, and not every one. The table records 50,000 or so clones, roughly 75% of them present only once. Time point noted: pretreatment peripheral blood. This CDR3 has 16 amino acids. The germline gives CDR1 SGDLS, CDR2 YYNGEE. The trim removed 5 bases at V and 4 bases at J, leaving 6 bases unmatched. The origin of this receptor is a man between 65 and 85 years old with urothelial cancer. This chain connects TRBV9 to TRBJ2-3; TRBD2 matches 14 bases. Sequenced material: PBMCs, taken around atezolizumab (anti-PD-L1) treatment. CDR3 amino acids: CASSGLAGGGADTQYF. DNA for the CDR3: TGTGCCAGCAGTGGACTAGCGGGAGGAGGGGCAGATACGCAGTATTTT.